This record concerns one TCR beta chain sequence. Its target is unknown. Produced via immunoSEQ multiplex PCR; TCRdb's table is partial and in-frame only. The sample carries 25,000 to 40,000 clones, approximately 82% recorded once. V gave up 1 base and J gave up 6 bases, with 10 bases separating them. Germline assignment: CDR1 LGHNA and CDR2 YSLEER. This CDR3 region has 13 residues. The entry originates in a study of PD-L1 blockade in urothelial cancer. Study information: The number of prior chemotherapy regimens per patient was 0 to 3. General study points: Better survival was forecast by a pretreatment blood TCR clonality below the median.

This clonotype was obtained from a man in his 60s with urothelial cancer. The genes are TRBV4-3 and TRBJ2-7; D might be TRBD1 (5 bases). Sequenced material: PBMCs, taken around atezolizumab (anti-PD-L1) treatment. The CDR3 here is CASSQVQGGEQYF. For the CDR3, the DNA is TGCGCCAGCAGCCAAGTTCAGGGCGGCGAGCAGTACTTC.